The 13 T cell receptor beta chains in this list originate from one sample, sequenced in a study of T-cell reconstitution after alpha-beta-depleted transplantation in children (TCRdb year 2016). Receptor libraries were prepared by PCR. Reads for this sample came from an Illumina HiSeq 2500. TCR libraries were prepared with molecular barcoding, using unique molecular identifiers to normalize TCRbeta repertoire quantification. TCRdb trimmed public reads at Q25 via fastp, called clones via MiXCR and kept in-frame beta chains. Each entry is one CDR3 protein sequence, shown with its most common DNA and genes. The sample records roughly 76,000 distinct CDR3 sequences, about a tenth of which are singletons. The top ten constitute roughly 13% of the sample. Per the publication, the treatment or condition label means: allogeneic hematopoietic cell transplantation with graft depleted of TCRalphabeta T cells and CD19 B cells.

The input for sequencing was PBMCs, taken before TCRalphabeta/CD19-depleted stem cell transplant. The receptors come from a boy aged 5-17 years with acute myeloid leukemia, due to receive a stem cell transplant.

This clonotype was picked up many times. The chain recombines TRBV4-2 with TRBJ1-5; no firm D call. Trimming took off 0 bases at V and 7 bases at J, with 10 bases between the two ends. The CDR3 sequence is 14 residues long. Germline V gene data show CDR1 as LGHNA and CDR2 as YNFKEQ. For the CDR3, the DNA is TGTGCCAGCAGCCAAGAGGCACAACAACAGCCCCAGCATTTT. Amino acids: CASSQEAQQQPQHF.

This clonotype was seen repeatedly, ten times or more. The chain is built from TRBV7-3 and TRBJ2-1; D unclear. The CDR3 consists of 15 residues. V was clipped by 0 bases and J by 5 bases, with 11 bases between them. CDR1 is SGHTA, CDR2 FQGTGA, per germline. CDR3 in DNA: TGTGCCAGCAGCTTAACGTTGGAGCCCGACAATGAGCAGTTCTTC. This encodes CASSLTLEPDNEQFF.

Ten or more counts support this clonotype. This chain uses TRBV27 with TRBJ2-3; no definite D call. CDR3 length equals 14 residues. The ends were cut back, 7 bases at V and 10 bases at J, with 21 bases in the middle. Germline V gene lookup returns CDR1 MNHEY and CDR2 SMNVEV (reference sequence). In nucleotides, the CDR3 is TGTGCCAGCAAGAGGCCTCCTTCCCCAACCCCGCAGTATTTT. Protein product: CASKRPPSPTPQYF.

This clonotype was counted ten times or more. The genes are TRBV4-2 and TRBJ2-3; tentative D call: TRBD1 (6 bases). The CDR3 length is 17 residues. Germline CDR1 and CDR2: LGHNA and YNFKEQ. Trimming stripped 2 bases from V and 3 bases from J, with 18 bases between. CDR3: CASSQIDPGVGTDTQYF. CDR3 nucleotide sequence: TGTGCCAGCAGCCAAATAGATCCAGGGGTAGGAACAGATACGCAGTATTTT.

This clonotype was observed at least ten times. The gene calls are TRBV12-3 or TRBV12-4 and TRBJ2-1; tentative D call: TRBD2 (5 bases). The CDR3 consists of 17 residues. Trimming left V 1 base short and J 7 bases short, with 20 bases between. CDR3 DNA sequence: TGTGCCAGCAGTTTAGAAGGAGGAACTAGAAGGGATAATGAGCAGTTCTTC. Its protein is CASSLEGGTRRDNEQFF.

As to this clonotype: A much larger clone lies a single base off, so this may be a read error. The chain uses TRBV20-1 and TRBJ1-2, with 8 bases aligning to TRBD1. Losses at the gene ends were 3 bases for V and 0 bases for J; bases not matched to a gene: 3. CDR3 size: 14 residues. CDR1 and CDR2 from the germline V gene are DFQATT and SNEGSKA (reference sequence). CDR3: CSARGQDSNYGYTF. CDR3 nucleotides: TGCAGTGCTAGGGGACAGGACTCTAACTATGGCTACACCTTC.

This clonotype occurred many times. The chain recombines TRBV27 with TRBJ2-1, with TRBD2 matching 13 bases. This CDR3 is 16 amino acids long. With V trimmed by 5 bases and J by 4 bases, 5 bases remained unmatched. The germline V gene has CDR1 MNHEY and CDR2 SMNVEV (reference sequence). The CDR3 region is CASSLRLAGGYNEQFF. In nucleotides, the CDR3 is TGTGCCAGCAGTCTTAGACTAGCGGGGGGATACAATGAGCAGTTCTTC.

This clonotype occurred a few times. The chain uses TRBV7-2 and TRBJ2-2; D is unclear. This CDR3 comprises 13 residues. Trimming stripped 1 base from V and 5 bases from J, with 5 bases between. Germline V lookup: CDR1 SGHTA, CDR2 FQGNSA. The CDR3 nucleotides are TGTGCCAGCAGCTTAGTCTATACCGGGGAGCTGTTTTTT. Translated, it gives CASSLVYTGELFF. The whole variable domain, remainder taken from reference TRBV7-2 and TRBJ2-2, is GAGVSQSPSNKVTEKGKDVELRCDPISGHTALYWYRQSLGQGLEFLIYFQGNSAPDKSGLPSDRFSAERTGGSVSTLTIQRTQQEDSAVYLCASSLVYTGELFFGEGSRLTVL.

At least ten counts were recorded for this clonotype. This chain connects TRBV11-2 to TRBJ2-7, with D possibly matching TRBD1 (6 bases). Per germline, CDR1 SGHAT and CDR2 FQNNGV. The CDR3 spans 17 residues. V lost 5 bases and J lost 3, with 23 bases in between. DNA of the CDR3: TGTGCCAGCAGCCCAGCGACAGGCAGCATGATACTCTACGAGCAGTACGTC. As protein: CASSPATGSMILYEQYV.

This clonotype was recorded only once. The genes are TRBV24-1 and TRBJ2-4, with 9 bases that match TRBD2. The CDR3 extends over 17 amino acids. Germline V gene sequence: CDR1 KGHDR, CDR2 SFDVKD. The CDR3 loop reads CTFSDFSGSGSKNIQYF. CDR3 bases: TGTACCTTCAGTGACTTTAGCGGGAGCGGGTCCAAAAACATTCAGTACTTC.

This clonotype was counted ten times or more. V and J are TRBV20-1 and TRBJ2-5; TRBD2 agrees at 9 bases. This CDR3 has 16 amino acids. CDR1 is DFQATT, CDR2 SNEGSKA, per germline (reference sequence). The J segment lost 2 bases and the V segment lost 0 bases, leaving 7 bases of the junction unmatched. Written as DNA, the CDR3 is TGCAGTGCTAGAGATATTAGACTAGCGGATCAAGAGACCCAGTACTTC. It translates to CSARDIRLADQETQYF.

As concerns this clonotype: Being one base from a much bigger clone, this may be a read error. The V call is TRBV11-1, the J call TRBJ2-2; 9 bases match TRBD2. The CDR3 contains 14 residues. V dropped 3 bases and J dropped 4; count of bases not matched to a gene: 0. Germline loops: CDR1 SGHAT, CDR2 FQDESV (reference sequence). The CDR3 region has the DNA TGTGCCAGCAGCTTTAGCGGGGGCACCGGGGAGCTGTTTTTT. Residues: CASSFSGGTGELFF.

Ten or more counts support this clonotype. The rearrangement uses TRBV7-9 and TRBJ1-1; 8 positions match TRBD1. The V segment lost 5 bases and the J segment 6 bases; nucleotides outside the gene matches: 8. The CDR3 sequence is 14 residues long. Germline V gives CDR1 SEHNR, CDR2 FQNEAQ (reference sequence). CDR3 region: CASSTGQGRAEAFF. CDR3 nucleotide sequence: TGTGCCAGCAGCACAGGACAGGGAAGGGCTGAAGCTTTCTTT.